A selection of T cell receptor beta chains follows, all from one sample in a study of T cell changes during pregnancy in multiple sclerosis. Produced via immunoSEQ multiplex PCR; TCRdb's table is partial and in-frame only. The sample includes tens of thousands of clones, over 80% seen only once; the top ten take about 0.52%. Sequenced material: CD4+ T cells from peripheral blood mononuclear cells, taken in the second trimester of pregnancy. Receptors originate from a female donor with multiple sclerosis, enrolled in a pregnancy study. The CDR3 runs from the conserved cysteine through the conserved F or W. D genes are given only for firm matches. Only some rows state a clone size, as once, few, many or a class for expanded clones.

d_call: TRBD2
v_call: TRBV5-1
clone_size: NA
j_call: TRBJ2-1
cdr3_aa: CASSLGPDPGREQFF
cdr3_nt: TGCGCCAGCAGCTTGGGACCGGACCCCGGGAGGGAGCAGTTCTTC

d_call: NA
v_call: TRBV5-1
clone_size: NA
j_call: TRBJ2-3
cdr3_aa: CASSLVLSSEYTQYF
cdr3_nt: TGCGCCAGCAGCTTGGTTTTGTCGTCTGAGTATACGCAGTATTTT

d_call: TRBD1
v_call: TRBV29-1
clone_size: NA
j_call: TRBJ1-1
cdr3_aa: CSVARGAFTEAFF
cdr3_nt: TGCAGCGTTGCCAGGGGGGCTTTTACTGAAGCTTTCTTT

d_call: TRBD2
v_call: TRBV28
clone_size: NA
j_call: TRBJ2-7
cdr3_aa: CASTSTSVSYEQYF
cdr3_nt: TGTGCCAGCACTTCTACTAGCGTTTCCTACGAGCAGTACTTC

d_call: NA
v_call: TRBV19
clone_size: NA
j_call: TRBJ1-1
cdr3_aa: CASSTRDNLNTEAFF
cdr3_nt: TGTGCCAGTAGTACCCGGGACAACTTGAACACTGAAGCTTTCTTT

d_call: NA
v_call: TRBV7-9
clone_size: NA
j_call: TRBJ1-6
cdr3_aa: CASSLWSSYNSPLHF
cdr3_nt: TGTGCCAGCAGCTTGTGGAGCTCCTATAATTCACCCCTCCACTTT

d_call: NA
v_call: TRBV11-3
clone_size: once
j_call: TRBJ1-5
cdr3_aa: CASRILGTPNQPQHF
cdr3_nt: TGTGCCAGCAGAATCTTAGGGACACCAAATCAGCCCCAGCATTTT

d_call: NA
v_call: TRBV13
clone_size: NA
j_call: TRBJ2-5
cdr3_aa: CASQPPSGRDQYF
cdr3_nt: TGTGCCAGCCAACCACCCTCCGGCAGGGACCAGTACTTC

d_call: NA
v_call: TRBV18
clone_size: NA
j_call: TRBJ1-5
cdr3_aa: CASSPETLVGNQPQHF
cdr3_nt: TGTGCCAGCTCACCGGAGACCCTCGTTGGCAATCAGCCCCAGCATTTT

d_call: NA
v_call: TRBV5-5
clone_size: NA
j_call: TRBJ1-2
cdr3_aa: CASSFATDHYGYTF
cdr3_nt: TGTGCCAGCAGCTTCGCGACAGATCACTATGGCTACACCTTC

d_call: TRBD2
v_call: TRBV2
clone_size: NA
j_call: TRBJ2-7
cdr3_aa: CASSKRTSGRSQTGGYEQYF
cdr3_nt: TGTGCCAGCAGCAAAAGGACTAGCGGGAGGTCCCAAACTGGAGGCTACGAGCAGTACTTC

d_call: TRBD1
v_call: TRBV29-1
clone_size: NA
j_call: TRBJ1-1
cdr3_aa: CSVRRGTGNTEAFF
cdr3_nt: TGCAGCGTTCGTCGGGGGACAGGGAACACTGAAGCTTTCTTT

d_call: NA
v_call: TRBV5-1
clone_size: NA
j_call: TRBJ2-5
cdr3_aa: CASSSLAARETQYF
cdr3_nt: TGCGCCAGCAGCTCCTTAGCGGCTCGGGAGACCCAGTACTTC

d_call: TRBD1
v_call: TRBV10-3
clone_size: NA
j_call: TRBJ1-1
cdr3_aa: CAISDPGTANTEAFF
cdr3_nt: TGTGCCATCAGTGACCCCGGGACAGCGAACACTGAAGCTTTCTTT

d_call: TRBD1
v_call: TRBV29-1
clone_size: NA
j_call: TRBJ1-2
cdr3_aa: CSVGETGTYGYTF
cdr3_nt: TGCAGCGTTGGGGAGACAGGGACCTATGGCTACACCTTC

d_call: NA
v_call: TRBV29-1
clone_size: NA
j_call: TRBJ2-7
cdr3_aa: CSVATTGTHEQYF
cdr3_nt: TGCAGCGTTGCCACGACAGGAACCCACGAGCAGTACTTC

d_call: NA
v_call: TRBV7-2
clone_size: few
j_call: TRBJ1-3
cdr3_aa: CASSLDSSGNTIYF
cdr3_nt: TGTGCCAGCAGCTTAGACTCCTCTGGAAACACCATATATTTT

d_call: TRBD2
v_call: TRBV28
clone_size: NA
j_call: TRBJ2-1
cdr3_aa: CASNGLAFNEQFF
cdr3_nt: TGTGCCAGCAACGGACTAGCTTTCAATGAGCAGTTCTTC

d_call: TRBD2
v_call: TRBV30
clone_size: NA
j_call: TRBJ2-4
cdr3_aa: CAWRAAGGSKNIQYF
cdr3_nt: TGTGCCTGGAGGGCAGCGGGGGGGAGCAAAAACATTCAGTACTTC

d_call: NA
v_call: TRBV18
clone_size: NA
j_call: TRBJ2-7
cdr3_aa: CASSPSSYEQYF
cdr3_nt: TGTGCCAGCTCCCCTAGCTCCTACGAGCAGTACTTC

d_call: TRBD1
v_call: TRBV7-9
clone_size: NA
j_call: TRBJ1-6
cdr3_aa: CASSLEQGTSPLHF
cdr3_nt: TGTGCCAGCAGCTTGGAACAGGGGACTTCACCCCTCCACTTT

d_call: NA
v_call: TRBV18
clone_size: once
j_call: TRBJ1-5
cdr3_aa: CASSPGSDNNQPQHF
cdr3_nt: TGTGCCAGCTCACCAGGGTCGGACAATAATCAGCCCCAGCATTTT

d_call: NA
v_call: TRBV6-1
clone_size: NA
j_call: TRBJ2-7
cdr3_aa: CASSPGASSYEQYF
cdr3_nt: TGTGCCAGCAGCCCAGGGGCTAGCTCCTACGAGCAGTACTTC

d_call: NA
v_call: TRBV5-1
clone_size: NA
j_call: TRBJ2-7
cdr3_aa: CASSQGLPSYEQYF
cdr3_nt: TGCGCCAGCAGTCAAGGACTACCGAGCTACGAGCAGTACTTC

d_call: NA
v_call: TRBV5-1
clone_size: NA
j_call: TRBJ2-7
cdr3_aa: CASSLEAREQYF
cdr3_nt: TGCGCCAGCAGCTTGGAAGCGAGAGAGCAGTACTTC

d_call: NA
v_call: TRBV7-9
clone_size: NA
j_call: TRBJ2-1
cdr3_aa: CASSAKPAANEQFF
cdr3_nt: TGTGCCAGCAGCGCTAAACCCGCCGCGAATGAGCAGTTCTTC

d_call: NA
v_call: TRBV7-3
clone_size: NA
j_call: TRBJ2-1
cdr3_aa: CASSLTGLQEQFF
cdr3_nt: TGTGCCAGCAGCTTAACTGGGCTCCAAGAGCAGTTCTTC

d_call: NA
v_call: TRBV5-1
clone_size: NA
j_call: TRBJ2-6
cdr3_aa: CASSSGETGANVLTF
cdr3_nt: TGCGCCAGCAGCTCAGGGGAGACTGGGGCCAACGTCCTGACTTTC

d_call: NA
v_call: TRBV27
clone_size: NA
j_call: TRBJ2-3
cdr3_aa: CATNPQGSTDTQYF
cdr3_nt: TGTGCCACCAACCCCCAGGGGAGCACAGATACGCAGTATTTT

d_call: TRBD2
v_call: TRBV4-1
clone_size: NA
j_call: TRBJ2-5
cdr3_aa: CASSPTSGIRETQYF
cdr3_nt: TGCGCCAGCAGCCCGACTAGCGGGATAAGAGAGACCCAGTACTTC

d_call: TRBD1
v_call: TRBV5-6
clone_size: NA
j_call: TRBJ2-1
cdr3_aa: CASSSRDRGIRGFF
cdr3_nt: TGTGCCAGCAGCTCCCGAGACAGGGGAATTCGCGGGTTCTTC

d_call: NA
v_call: TRBV6-5
clone_size: NA
j_call: TRBJ2-1
cdr3_aa: CASSRYGAIEQFF
cdr3_nt: TGTGCCAGCAGCCGATATGGGGCGATTGAGCAGTTCTTC

d_call: TRBD2
v_call: TRBV18
clone_size: NA
j_call: TRBJ2-1
cdr3_aa: CASSPRTSGVGYNEQFF
cdr3_nt: TGTGCCAGCTCTCCCAGGACTAGCGGGGTAGGGTACAATGAGCAGTTCTTC

d_call: TRBD1
v_call: TRBV30
clone_size: NA
j_call: TRBJ1-6
cdr3_aa: CAWPTQGASDSPLHF
cdr3_nt: TGTGCCTGGCCTACCCAGGGGGCTTCGGATTCACCCCTCCACTTT

d_call: TRBD1
v_call: TRBV6-6
clone_size: NA
j_call: TRBJ2-7
cdr3_aa: CASNEPGQGHYEQYF
cdr3_nt: TGTGCCAGCAACGAACCGGGACAGGGGCATTACGAGCAGTACTTC

d_call: NA
v_call: TRBV11-3
clone_size: NA
j_call: TRBJ1-6
cdr3_aa: CASSLAGTVPPLHF
cdr3_nt: TGTGCCAGCAGCTTAGCAGGAACGGTCCCACCCCTCCACTTT

d_call: NA
v_call: TRBV7-3
clone_size: NA
j_call: TRBJ1-1
cdr3_aa: CASSLSPGMNTEAFF
cdr3_nt: TGTGCCAGCAGCTTATCTCCAGGAATGAACACTGAAGCTTTCTTT

d_call: NA
v_call: TRBV5-1
clone_size: NA
j_call: TRBJ1-4
cdr3_aa: CASSLAGGFSEKLFF
cdr3_nt: TGCGCCAGCAGCTTGGCCGGTGGTTTCTCGGAAAAACTGTTTTTT

d_call: NA
v_call: TRBV25-1
clone_size: NA
j_call: TRBJ1-2
cdr3_aa: CASSVSIGGYTF
cdr3_nt: TGTGCCAGCAGTGTAAGCATCGGTGGCTACACCTTC

d_call: NA
v_call: TRBV12-5
clone_size: NA
j_call: TRBJ1-1
cdr3_aa: CASGQGGTEAFF
cdr3_nt: TGTGCTAGTGGCCAGGGAGGCACTGAAGCTTTCTTT

d_call: TRBD1
v_call: TRBV10-2
clone_size: NA
j_call: TRBJ1-1
cdr3_aa: CASRDTGGTEAFF
cdr3_nt: TGCGCCAGCAGGGATACAGGGGGCACTGAAGCTTTCTTT

d_call: NA
v_call: TRBV30
clone_size: NA
j_call: TRBJ1-5
cdr3_aa: CAWSVQGNQPQHF
cdr3_nt: TGTGCCTGGAGTGTTCAGGGAAATCAGCCCCAGCATTTT

d_call: NA
v_call: TRBV19
clone_size: NA
j_call: TRBJ1-1
cdr3_aa: CASSIDRAGNTEAFF
cdr3_nt: TGTGCCAGTAGTATTGATAGGGCGGGGAACACTGAAGCTTTCTTT

d_call: NA
v_call: TRBV19
clone_size: NA
j_call: TRBJ1-3
cdr3_aa: CASSATGTGNTIYF
cdr3_nt: TGTGCCAGTAGTGCAACAGGGACTGGAAACACCATATATTTT

d_call: TRBD2
v_call: TRBV4-2
clone_size: NA
j_call: TRBJ2-5
cdr3_aa: CASSQTSGSRETQYF
cdr3_nt: TGTGCCAGCAGCCAAACTAGCGGGAGTAGAGAGACCCAGTACTTC

d_call: NA
v_call: TRBV10-2
clone_size: once
j_call: TRBJ2-7
cdr3_aa: CASSRTTLSPYEQYF
cdr3_nt: TGCGCCAGCAGCCGAACTACCCTTAGCCCCTACGAGCAGTACTTC

d_call: NA
v_call: TRBV19
clone_size: NA
j_call: TRBJ2-5
cdr3_aa: CASSPGQGLETQYF
cdr3_nt: TGTGCCAGTAGTCCGGGACAAGGCTTAGAGACCCAGTACTTC